This record looks at one T cell receptor (beta chain) sequence and its context. With 4 bases removed from V and 9 bases from J, the gap between germline ends came to 13 bases. The CDR3 length is 14 residues. Germline assignment: CDR1 ENHRY and CDR2 SYGVKD. The sample originates from a study of blood T cell repertoires in COVID-19. The table came from immunoSEQ multiplex PCR; TCRdb's copy has only in-frame clones and leaves some out. The sample lists around 120,000 clones; roughly 80% were seen once. The material sequenced was peripheral blood. The receptor was isolated from a man between 65 and 85 years old with acute or convalescent COVID-19. The V and J genes are TRBV10-3 and TRBJ1-6, with D possibly TRBD1 on 6 matching bases. CDR3 sequence (DNA): TGTGCCATCAGTGTACAGGGTGAGAGTTCACCCCTCCACTTT. The encoded protein is CAISVQGESSPLHF.